These 8 T cell receptor beta chains originate from one sample sequenced in a study of read filtering for tumor transcriptome and immune sequencing. This library used roughly 430 ng RNA and molecular barcoded adaptors spanning alpha/delta and beta/gamma chains. TCRdb re-analysed the reads in MiXCR, keeping a single row per CDR3 protein. The table includes 100,000 to 150,000 distinct CDR3 sequences, less than 15% detected once. The sequenced sample consisted of a population of CD138-negative cells sorted from bone marrow. The receptors were gathered from a donor at least 40 years old with multiple myeloma.

Remarks on this clonotype: Possible read error: a much larger clone is one base away. V usage is TRBV20-1 and J usage is TRBJ2-1; a weak D match, TRBD2 (6 bases). Germline V gives CDR1 DFQATT, CDR2 SNEGSKA (reference sequence). CDR3 length: 15 residues. The ends were cut back, 0 bases at V and 7 bases at J, with 16 bases in the middle. The CDR3 region has the DNA TGCAGTGCTAGAGATGTTCGGGGGTTTAGGAATGAGCAGTTCTTC. Protein: CSARDVRGFRNEQFF.

This clonotype has ten or more counts. V usage is TRBV20-1 and J usage is TRBJ1-1; no clear D gene. Deletions cut 1 base from V and 1 base from J, with 7 bases between. Germline V lookup: CDR1 DFQATT, CDR2 SNEGSKA (reference sequence). The CDR3 totals 13 residues. CDR3 in amino acids: CSARVDRNTEAFF. The CDR3 DNA follows: TGCAGTGCTAGAGTAGATAGGAACACTGAAGCTTTCTTT.

This clonotype has ten or more counts. The chain combines TRBV11-3 with TRBJ2-1; 8 nucleotides match TRBD1. From germline, CDR1 is SGHNT and CDR2 YENEEA. The CDR3 is 13 amino acids. Germline trimming cut 8 bases from V and 5 bases from J; bases unmatched to any gene: 5. The CDR3 sequence: CASSPDRDNEQFF. The CDR3 coding sequence is TGTGCCAGCTCGCCGGACAGGGACAATGAGCAGTTCTTC. The entire variable domain, with the rest obtained from reference TRBV11-3 and TRBJ2-1, is as follows: EAGVVQSPRYKIIEKKQPVAFWCNPISGHNTLYWYLQNLGQGPELLIRYENEEAVDDSQLPKDRFSAERLKGVDSTLKIQPAELGDSAVYLCASSPDRDNEQFFGPGTRLTVL.

The sample holds many counts of this clonotype. The genes are TRBV4-1 and TRBJ2-2; 14 positions agree with TRBD2. Germline V gives CDR1 MGHRA, CDR2 YSYEKL. The CDR3 spans 17 residues. Germline trimming cut 3 bases from V and 1 base from J; bases unmatched to any gene: 1. The CDR3 here is CASSQGLAGVNTGELFF. In nucleotides, the CDR3 is TGCGCCAGCAGCCAGGGACTAGCGGGAGTGAACACCGGGGAGCTGTTTTTT.

This clonotype has just a few counts. Possible read error: a much larger clone is one base away. The genes are TRBV5-1 and TRBJ1-5, with D unresolved. With 4 bases removed from V and 6 bases from J, the gap between germline ends came to 11 bases. CDR1 is SGHRS, CDR2 YFSETQ, per germline. This CDR3 has 13 amino acids. CDR3 DNA: TGCGCCAGCAGCGTAGGGCGGAGTCAGCCCCAGCATTTT. Translation: CASSVGRSQPQHF.

A remark on this clonotype: A much larger clone sits a single nucleotide away, making a read error possible. This likely comes from a read error, as the CDR3 has no conserved phenylalanine or tryptophan at its end. The chain employs TRBV7-6 and TRBJ2-5; D gene ambiguous. The CDR3 has 14 residues. V lost 4 bases and J lost 0, with 9 bases in between. Germline V gene lookup returns CDR1 SGHVS and CDR2 FNYEAQ. The CDR3 reads CASSSLRNQETQYS. The CDR3 DNA follows: TGTGCCAGCAGCTCGTTGCGGAACCAAGAGACCCAGTACTCC.

This clonotype appeared many times. V and J are TRBV7-9 and TRBJ1-5, with D unresolved. V was cut by 3 bases and J by 3 bases, with 9 bases left in between. The germline gives CDR1 SEHNR, CDR2 FQNEAQ (reference sequence). This CDR3 contains 14 residues. The CDR3 DNA is TGTGCCAGCAGCTTCCAGGATGACAATCAGCCCCAGCATTTT. This translates into CASSFQDDNQPQHF.

CDR3 in amino acids: CASSLWREPDTQYF. CDR3 DNA: TGTGCCAGCAGCTTGTGGCGGGAGCCAGATACGCAGTATTTT. V and J are TRBV5-5 and TRBJ2-3; 7 positions match TRBD2. The junction had 3 bases not matched to a gene; V was cut back by 1 base and J by 4 bases. The CDR3 totals 14 residues. CDR1 is SGHKS, CDR2 YYEKEE, per germline (reference sequence).